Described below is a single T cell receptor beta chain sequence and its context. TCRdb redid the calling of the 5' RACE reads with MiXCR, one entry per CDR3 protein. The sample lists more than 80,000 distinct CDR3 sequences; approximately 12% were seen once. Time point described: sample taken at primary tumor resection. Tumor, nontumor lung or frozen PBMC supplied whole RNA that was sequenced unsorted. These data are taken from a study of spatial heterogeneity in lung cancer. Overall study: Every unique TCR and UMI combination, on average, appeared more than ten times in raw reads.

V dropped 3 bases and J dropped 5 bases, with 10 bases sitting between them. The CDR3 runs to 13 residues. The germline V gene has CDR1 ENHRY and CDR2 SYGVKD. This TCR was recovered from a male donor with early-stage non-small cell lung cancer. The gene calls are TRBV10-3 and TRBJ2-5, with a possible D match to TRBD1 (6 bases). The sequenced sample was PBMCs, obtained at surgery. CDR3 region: CAISDGGRETQYF. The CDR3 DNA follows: TGTGCCATCAGTGATGGGGGCAGGGAGACCCAGTACTTC.